The T cell receptor beta chain under discussion was sequenced for a study of OX40 agonist ivuxolimab in advanced cancers. The germline CDR1 and CDR2 sequences are SGHAT and FQNNGV. V was trimmed by 2 bases and J by 8 bases, leaving 15 bases between them. CDR3 length: 15 residues. Clones were sequenced by immunoSEQ multiplex PCR, and TCRdb holds only the in-frame ones, with some missing. The sample gives some 130,000 clones, about 92% of which show up once; more than 0.9% is in the top ten. The sample in question was CD4+ or CD8+ T cells sorted from blood, obtained in a trial of the OX40 agonist ivuxolimab. This chain uses TRBV11-2 with TRBJ2-2; D remains ambiguous. This sequence originates from an adult with an advanced solid tumor such as melanoma, head and neck, liver or kidney cancer. CDR3 residues: CASSLWVGPTGELFF. CDR3 coding DNA: TGTGCCAGCAGCTTATGGGTAGGCCCGACAGGGGAGCTGTTTTTT.